The 15 T cell receptor beta chains presented below share a single source sample, sequenced in a study of blood T cell repertoires in COVID-19. Measured with immunoSEQ multiplex PCR; TCRdb has only the in-frame clones, and not every one. The data contain 70,000 to 90,000 clones, more than 70% of them singletons. Sequenced sample: peripheral blood. The receptors were gathered from a middle-aged man with active COVID-19.

CDR3 sequence: CASSSKTGGLPYGYTF. In nucleotides, the CDR3 is TGTGCCAGCAGCTCAAAGACAGGGGGCCTGCCCTATGGCTACACCTTC. The V and J genes are TRBV7-2 and TRBJ1-2; TRBD1 matches 10 bases. The CDR3 is 16 amino acids. With 4 bases clipped from V and 4 bases from J, the junction kept 9 bases outside the gene matches. Germline V gene sequence: CDR1 SGHTA, CDR2 FQGNSA.

The rearrangement uses TRBV4-1 and TRBJ1-1, with D tentatively TRBD1 (5 bases). Trimming shortened V by 4 bases and J by 7 bases, and 16 bases separated the two germline ends. There are 14 residues in the CDR3. The germline V gene has CDR1 MGHRA and CDR2 YSYEKL. CDR3 amino acids: CASSPPGRAVEAFF. In DNA form, the CDR3 reads TGCGCCAGCAGCCCGCCTGGCAGGGCTGTTGAAGCTTTCTTT.

In DNA form, the CDR3 reads TGTGCCAGCGGGACAGGGGACTTCATGAACACTGAAGCTTTCTTT. It codes for CASGTGDFMNTEAFF. The chain couples TRBV28 to TRBJ1-1; 10 bases fit TRBD1. From germline, CDR1 is MDHEN and CDR2 SYDVKM. Unmatched junction bases numbered 6, after V lost 8 bases and J lost 0 bases. The CDR3 loop spans 15 amino acids.

This clone was seen a few times. J is TRBJ2-7 and V is TRBV7-9; possible D gene TRBD1, 5 bases. With 3 bases removed from V and 4 bases from J, the gap between germline ends came to 10 bases. The CDR3 totals 13 residues. Germline CDR1 and CDR2: SEHNR and FQNEAQ (reference sequence). CDR3 protein: CASSFSGAYEQYF. The CDR3 DNA is TGTGCCAGCAGCTTTAGTGGGGCGTACGAGCAGTACTTC.

This clone came up once. The rearrangement uses TRBV18 and TRBJ1-4; 9 positions match TRBD1. CDR1 is KGHSH and CDR2 is LQKENI in the germline V gene. CDR3 size: 15 residues. V lost 3 bases and J lost 5; bases outside the gene matches: 4. CDR3 protein: CASSPQGTGNEKLFF. DNA for the CDR3: TGTGCCAGCTCACCTCAAGGGACAGGGAATGAAAAACTGTTTTTT.

This chain links TRBV6-5 with TRBJ1-4; TRBD1 might be the D (6 bases). The CDR3 is 15 amino acids. Germline V gene lookup returns CDR1 MNHEY and CDR2 SVGAGI. With 8 bases removed from V and 2 bases from J, the gap between germline ends came to 15 bases. For the CDR3, the DNA is TGTGCCAGCTCCTTAACAGGGACCACTAATGAAAAACTGTTTTTT. The encoded protein is CASSLTGTTNEKLFF.

The chain combines TRBV10-1 with TRBJ1-1; 8 bases match TRBD1. The CDR3 runs 15 residues. J was trimmed by 0 bases and V by 7 bases; bases with no gene match: 7. CDR1 is WNHNN and CDR2 is SYGVQD in the germline V gene (reference sequence). Written as DNA, the CDR3 is TGCGCCAGCACCGGACAGGGACACATGAACACTGAAGCTTTCTTT. This encodes CASTGQGHMNTEAFF.

J is TRBJ1-1 and V is TRBV4-2; tentative D call: TRBD1 (5 bases). Trimming removed 0 bases from V and 0 bases from J, with 11 bases in between. The germline V gene has CDR1 LGHNA and CDR2 YNFKEQ. CDR3 size: 16 residues. The CDR3 DNA reads TGTGCCAGCAGCCAAGATCCACAACAGGTGAACACTGAAGCTTTCTTT. This encodes CASSQDPQQVNTEAFF.

The rearrangement joins TRBV7-3 to TRBJ2-3; maybe TRBD2 (5 bases). This CDR3 is built from 14 residues. Deletions cut 3 bases from V and 6 bases from J, with 13 bases between. The germline V gene has CDR1 SGHTA and CDR2 FQGTGA. The CDR3 here is CASSLTIGSDTQYF. For the CDR3, the DNA is TGTGCCAGCAGCTTGACTATAGGTTCGGATACGCAGTATTTT.

The chain uses TRBV5-6 and TRBJ2-2, with TRBD2 as a possible D gene (6 bases). Germline assignment: CDR1 SGHDT and CDR2 YYEEEE. There are 15 residues in the CDR3. Trimming pared 0 bases from V and 1 base from J, leaving 7 bases between. The DNA of the CDR3 is TGTGCCAGCAGCTTGGGACTAGTGAACACCGGGGAGCTGTTTTTT. Translated, it gives CASSLGLVNTGELFF.

This sequence joins TRBV27 and TRBJ1-2, with D possibly being TRBD1 (6 bases). Trimming left V 4 bases short and J 6 bases short, with 15 bases between. Germline V gene lookup returns CDR1 MNHEY and CDR2 SMNVEV (reference sequence). This CDR3 has 14 residues. The CDR3 sequence: CASSSHLQGNGYTF. The CDR3 DNA reads as TGTGCCAGCAGTTCGCACCTCCAGGGGAATGGCTACACCTTC.

The gene calls are TRBV11-2 and TRBJ2-7; 8 nucleotides align to TRBD2. The germline CDR1 and CDR2 sequences are SGHAT and FQNNGV. The CDR3 runs to 15 residues. The V segment lost 5 bases and the J segment 5 bases; nucleotides outside the gene matches: 11. The CDR3 sequence is CASSQTSGGRDEQYF. For the CDR3, the DNA is TGTGCCAGCAGCCAGACCAGCGGGGGTCGCGACGAGCAGTACTTC.

The chain recombines TRBV4-2 with TRBJ2-1; possibly TRBD2 for D (5 bases). This CDR3 contains 15 residues. Trimming removed 3 bases at V and 5 bases at J, with 14 bases between. CDR1 is LGHNA, CDR2 YNFKEQ, per germline. The CDR3 bases are TGTGCCAGCAGCCAGAGGAGGAGCGGCGACAATGAGCAGTTCTTC. Amino acid sequence: CASSQRRSGDNEQFF.

This chain links TRBV9 with TRBJ1-3; D is perhaps TRBD1 (6 bases). In germline, CDR1 is SGDLS, CDR2 YYNGEE. The germline V and J ends were trimmed by 4 bases and 4 bases, with 18 bases remaining between them. CDR3 length: 16 amino acids. This CDR3 reads CASSLTGLDGGNTIYF. The CDR3 DNA reads TGTGCCAGCAGCTTAACAGGGCTCGACGGAGGAAACACCATATATTTT.

This clone was recorded only once. The V gene is TRBV7-2, the J gene TRBJ1-5; D unclear. Germline V lookup: CDR1 SGHTA, CDR2 FQGNSA. The CDR3 consists of 14 residues. The CDR3 reads CVNRVLGSNQPQHF. CDR3 nucleotide sequence: TGTGTCAACCGGGTCCTGGGTAGCAATCAGCCCCAGCATTTT.